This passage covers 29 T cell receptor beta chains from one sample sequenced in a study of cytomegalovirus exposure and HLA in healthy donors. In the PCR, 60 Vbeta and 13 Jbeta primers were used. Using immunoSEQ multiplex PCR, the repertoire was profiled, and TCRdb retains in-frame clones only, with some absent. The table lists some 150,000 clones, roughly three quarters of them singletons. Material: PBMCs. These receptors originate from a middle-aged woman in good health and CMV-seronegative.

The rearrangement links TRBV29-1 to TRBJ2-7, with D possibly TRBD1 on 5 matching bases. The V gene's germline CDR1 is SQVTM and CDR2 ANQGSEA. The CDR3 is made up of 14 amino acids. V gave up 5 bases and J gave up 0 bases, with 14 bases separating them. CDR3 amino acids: CSVKTATSSYEQYF. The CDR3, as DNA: TGCAGCGTTAAGACAGCTACGAGCTCCTACGAGCAGTACTTC.

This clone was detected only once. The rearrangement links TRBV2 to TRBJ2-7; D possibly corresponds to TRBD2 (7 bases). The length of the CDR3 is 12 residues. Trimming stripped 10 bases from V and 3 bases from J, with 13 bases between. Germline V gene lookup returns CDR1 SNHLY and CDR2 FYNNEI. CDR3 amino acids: CAIGGLGYEQYF. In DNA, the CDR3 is TGTGCCATCGGGGGGCTTGGCTACGAGCAGTACTTC.

Written as DNA, the CDR3 is TGTGCCAGCAGCAAGGGGACTACACGGGAGACCCAGTACTTC. Its translation is CASSKGTTRETQYF. This chain connects TRBV7-8 to TRBJ2-5; the match to TRBD2 covers 7 bases. The CDR3 is 14 residues long. Germline CDR1 and CDR2: SGHVS and FQNEAQ. Losses at the gene ends were 5 bases for V and 5 bases for J; bases not matched to a gene: 8.

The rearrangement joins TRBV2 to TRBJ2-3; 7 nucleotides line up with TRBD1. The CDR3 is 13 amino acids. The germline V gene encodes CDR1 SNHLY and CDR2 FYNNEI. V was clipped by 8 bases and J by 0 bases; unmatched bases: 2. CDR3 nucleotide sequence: TGTGCCAGCGACAGGGCTAGCACAGATACGCAGTATTTT. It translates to CASDRASTDTQYF. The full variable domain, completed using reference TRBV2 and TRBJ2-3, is EPEVTQTPSHQVTQMGQEVILRCVPISNHLYFYWYRQILGQKVEFLVSFYNNEISEKSEIFDDQFSVERPDGSNFTLKIRSTKLEDSAMYFCASDRASTDTQYFGPGTRLTVL.

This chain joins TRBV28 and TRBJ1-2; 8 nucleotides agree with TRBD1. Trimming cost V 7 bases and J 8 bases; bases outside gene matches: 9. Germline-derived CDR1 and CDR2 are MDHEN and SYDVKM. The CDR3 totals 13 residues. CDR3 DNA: TGTGCCAGCACATCAGGGGGCGTTGAGGGCTACACCTTC. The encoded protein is CASTSGGVEGYTF.

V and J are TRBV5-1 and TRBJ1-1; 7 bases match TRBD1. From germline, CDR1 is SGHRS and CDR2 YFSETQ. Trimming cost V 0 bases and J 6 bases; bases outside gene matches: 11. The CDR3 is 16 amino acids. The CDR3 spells CASSLGVTGVGSEAFF. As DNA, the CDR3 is TGCGCCAGCAGCTTGGGAGTAACAGGGGTAGGATCTGAAGCTTTCTTT.

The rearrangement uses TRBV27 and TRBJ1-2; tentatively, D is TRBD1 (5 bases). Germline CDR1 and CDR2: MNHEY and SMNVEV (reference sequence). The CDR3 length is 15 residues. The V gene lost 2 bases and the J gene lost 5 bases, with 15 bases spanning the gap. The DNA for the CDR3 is TGTGCCAGCAGTTTAAAGGGGATGAGAGAGTATGGCTACACCTTC. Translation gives CASSLKGMREYGYTF.

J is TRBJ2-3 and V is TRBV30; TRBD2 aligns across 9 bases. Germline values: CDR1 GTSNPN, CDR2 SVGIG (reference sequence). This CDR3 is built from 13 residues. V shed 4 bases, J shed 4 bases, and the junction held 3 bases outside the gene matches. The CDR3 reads CAWNKRGADTQYF. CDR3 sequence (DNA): TGTGCCTGGAACAAGCGGGGGGCAGATACGCAGTATTTT.

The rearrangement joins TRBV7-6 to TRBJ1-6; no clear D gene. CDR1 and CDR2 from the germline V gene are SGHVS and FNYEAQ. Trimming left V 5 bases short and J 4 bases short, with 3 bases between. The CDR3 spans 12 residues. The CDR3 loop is CASSPYNSPLHF. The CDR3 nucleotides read TGTGCCAGCAGCCCTTATAATTCACCCCTCCACTTT.

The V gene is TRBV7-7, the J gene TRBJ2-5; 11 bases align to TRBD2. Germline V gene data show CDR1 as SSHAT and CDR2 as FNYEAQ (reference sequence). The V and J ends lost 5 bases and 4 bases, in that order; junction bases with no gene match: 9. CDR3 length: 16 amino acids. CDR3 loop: CASSASALAGVETQYF. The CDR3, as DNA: TGTGCCAGCAGCGCCTCGGCACTAGCGGGGGTAGAGACCCAGTACTTC.

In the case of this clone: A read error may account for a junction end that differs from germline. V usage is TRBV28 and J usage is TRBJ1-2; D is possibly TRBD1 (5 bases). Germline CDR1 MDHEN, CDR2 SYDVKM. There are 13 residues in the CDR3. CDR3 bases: TGTGCCAGCAGTCCCCCGATCAAACAGGTTCCCCACTTC. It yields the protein CASSPPIKQVPHF.

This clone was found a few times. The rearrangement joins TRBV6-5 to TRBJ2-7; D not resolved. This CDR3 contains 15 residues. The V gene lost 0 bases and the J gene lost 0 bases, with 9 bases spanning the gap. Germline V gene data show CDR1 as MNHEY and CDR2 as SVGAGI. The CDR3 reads CASSYSGRVSYEQYF. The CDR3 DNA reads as TGTGCCAGCAGTTACTCAGGTCGGGTCTCCTACGAGCAGTACTTC.

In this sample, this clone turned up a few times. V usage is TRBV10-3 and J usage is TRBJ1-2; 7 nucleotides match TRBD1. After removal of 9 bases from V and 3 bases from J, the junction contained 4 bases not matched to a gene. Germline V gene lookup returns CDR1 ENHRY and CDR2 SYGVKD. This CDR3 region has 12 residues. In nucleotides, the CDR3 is TGTGCCATACTAACAGGGGACTATGGCTACACCTTC. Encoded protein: CAILTGDYGYTF.

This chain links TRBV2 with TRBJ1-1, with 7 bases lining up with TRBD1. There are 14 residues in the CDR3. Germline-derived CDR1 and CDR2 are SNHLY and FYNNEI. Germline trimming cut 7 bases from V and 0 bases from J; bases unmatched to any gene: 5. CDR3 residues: CASKLQGLNTEAFF. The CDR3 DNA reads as TGTGCCAGCAAGCTACAGGGGTTGAACACTGAAGCTTTCTTT.

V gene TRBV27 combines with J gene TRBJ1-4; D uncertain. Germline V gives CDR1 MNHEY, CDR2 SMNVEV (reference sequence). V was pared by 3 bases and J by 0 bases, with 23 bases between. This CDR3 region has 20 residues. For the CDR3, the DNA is TGTGCCAGCAGTTTGCGTGGGTGGCACTCCGGGTTGACAACTAATGAAAAACTGTTTTTT. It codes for CASSLRGWHSGLTTNEKLFF. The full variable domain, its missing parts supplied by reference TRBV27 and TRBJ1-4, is EAQVTQNPRYLITVTGKKLTVTCSQNMNHEYMSWYRQDPGLGLRQIYYSMNVEVTDKGDVPEGYKVSRKEKRNFPLILESPSPNQTSLYFCASSLRGWHSGLTTNEKLFFGSGTQLSVL.

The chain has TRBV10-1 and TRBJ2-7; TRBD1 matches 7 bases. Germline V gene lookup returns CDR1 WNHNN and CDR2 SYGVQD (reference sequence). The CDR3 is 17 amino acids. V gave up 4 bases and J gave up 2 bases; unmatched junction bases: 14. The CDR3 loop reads CASSVPPRTGNPYEQYF. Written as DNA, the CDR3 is TGCGCCAGCAGTGTCCCTCCTAGGACAGGTAACCCCTACGAGCAGTACTTC.

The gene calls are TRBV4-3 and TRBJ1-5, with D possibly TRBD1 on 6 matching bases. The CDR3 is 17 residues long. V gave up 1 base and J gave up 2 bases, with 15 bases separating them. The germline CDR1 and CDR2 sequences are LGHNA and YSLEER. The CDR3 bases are TGCGCCAGCAGCCAAGTCGTGGGGGGGCACGGCAATCAGCCCCAGCATTTT. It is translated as CASSQVVGGHGNQPQHF.

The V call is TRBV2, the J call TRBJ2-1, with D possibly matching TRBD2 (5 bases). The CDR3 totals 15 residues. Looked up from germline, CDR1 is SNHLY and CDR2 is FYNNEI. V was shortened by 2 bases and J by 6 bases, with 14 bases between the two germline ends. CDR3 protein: CASSEWRMAGNEQFF. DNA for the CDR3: TGTGCCAGCAGTGAATGGCGGATGGCGGGCAATGAGCAGTTCTTC.

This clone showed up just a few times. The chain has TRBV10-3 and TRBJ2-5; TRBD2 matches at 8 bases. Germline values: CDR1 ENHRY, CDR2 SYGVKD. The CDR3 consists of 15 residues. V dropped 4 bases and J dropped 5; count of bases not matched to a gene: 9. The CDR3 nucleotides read TGTGCCATCAGTGGGAGCGGGGGCCCGTTCGAGACCCAGTACTTC. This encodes CAISGSGGPFETQYF.

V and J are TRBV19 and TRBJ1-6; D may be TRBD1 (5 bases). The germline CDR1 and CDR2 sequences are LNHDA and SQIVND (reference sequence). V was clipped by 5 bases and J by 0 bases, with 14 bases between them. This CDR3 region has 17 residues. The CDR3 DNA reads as TGTGCCAGTAGTGTGACAGCACCGAGCTCCTATAATTCACCCCTCCACTTT. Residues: CASSVTAPSSYNSPLHF.

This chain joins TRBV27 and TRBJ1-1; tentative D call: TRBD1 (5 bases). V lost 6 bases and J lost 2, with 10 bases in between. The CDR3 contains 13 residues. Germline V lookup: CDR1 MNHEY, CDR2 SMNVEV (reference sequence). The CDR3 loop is CASSIGHNTEAFF. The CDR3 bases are TGTGCCAGCAGCATAGGACATAACACTGAAGCTTTCTTT.

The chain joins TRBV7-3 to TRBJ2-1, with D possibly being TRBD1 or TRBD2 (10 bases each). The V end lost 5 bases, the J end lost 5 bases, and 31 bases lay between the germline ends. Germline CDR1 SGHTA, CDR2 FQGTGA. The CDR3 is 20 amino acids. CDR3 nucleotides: TGTGCCAGCAGCCCTCGACAGGGGGCACCTAGCGGGGGCCTTAACAATGAGCAGTTCTTC. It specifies CASSPRQGAPSGGLNNEQFF.

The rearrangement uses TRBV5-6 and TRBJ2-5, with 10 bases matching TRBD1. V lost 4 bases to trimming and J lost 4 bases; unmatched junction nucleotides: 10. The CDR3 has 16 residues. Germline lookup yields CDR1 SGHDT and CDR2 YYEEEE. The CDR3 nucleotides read TGTGCCAGCAGCCGCCGGGACAGGGGAGAGACAGAGACCCAGTACTTC. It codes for CASSRRDRGETETQYF.

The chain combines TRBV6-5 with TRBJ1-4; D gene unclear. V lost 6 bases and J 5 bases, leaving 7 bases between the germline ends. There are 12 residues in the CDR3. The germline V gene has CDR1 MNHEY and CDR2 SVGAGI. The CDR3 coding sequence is TGTGCCAGCAGCCCCCAAAATGAAAAACTGTTTTTT. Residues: CASSPQNEKLFF.

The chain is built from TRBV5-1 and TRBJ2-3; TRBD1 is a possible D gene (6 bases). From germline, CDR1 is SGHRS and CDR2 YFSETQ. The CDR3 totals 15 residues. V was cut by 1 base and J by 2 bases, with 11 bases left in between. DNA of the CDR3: TGCGCCAGCAGCTTGCTGTCGGGACACACAGATACGCAGTATTTT. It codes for CASSLLSGHTDTQYF. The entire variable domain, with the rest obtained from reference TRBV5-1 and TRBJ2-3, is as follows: KAGVTQTPRYLIKTRGQQVTLSCSPISGHRSVSWYQQTPGQGLQFLFEYFSETQRNKGNFPGRFSGRQFSNSRSEMNVSTLELGDSALYLCASSLLSGHTDTQYFGPGTRLTVL.

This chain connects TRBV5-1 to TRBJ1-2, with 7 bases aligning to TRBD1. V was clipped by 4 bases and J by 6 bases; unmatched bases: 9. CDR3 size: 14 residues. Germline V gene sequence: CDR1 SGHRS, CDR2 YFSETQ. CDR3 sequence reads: CASSLTGTVDGYTF. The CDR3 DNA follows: TGCGCCAGCAGCCTGACAGGGACAGTGGATGGCTACACCTTC.

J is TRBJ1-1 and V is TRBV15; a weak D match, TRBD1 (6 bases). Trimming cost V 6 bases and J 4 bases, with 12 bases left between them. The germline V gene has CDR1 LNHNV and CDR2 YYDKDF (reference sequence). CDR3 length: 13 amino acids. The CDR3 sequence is CATRGGGATEAFF. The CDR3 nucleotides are TGTGCCACCAGAGGCGGGGGGGCCACTGAAGCTTTCTTT.

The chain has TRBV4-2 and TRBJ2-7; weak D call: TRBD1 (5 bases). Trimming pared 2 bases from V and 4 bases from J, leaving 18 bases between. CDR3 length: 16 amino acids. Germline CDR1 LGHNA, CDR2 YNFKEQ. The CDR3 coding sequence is TGTGCCAGCAGCCAAAACCCCTCCCATCAGGGATACGAGCAGTACTTC. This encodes CASSQNPSHQGYEQYF.

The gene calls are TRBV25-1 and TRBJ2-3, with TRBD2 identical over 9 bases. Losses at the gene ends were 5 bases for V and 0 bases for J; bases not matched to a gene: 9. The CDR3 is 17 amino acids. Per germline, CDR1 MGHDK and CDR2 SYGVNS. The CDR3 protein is CASSSGRTSASTDTQYF. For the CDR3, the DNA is TGTGCCAGCAGTTCGGGTCGGACTAGCGCGAGCACAGATACGCAGTATTTT. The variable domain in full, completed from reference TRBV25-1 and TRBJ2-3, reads EADIYQTPRYLVIGTGKKITLECSQTMGHDKMYWYQQDPGMELHLIHYSYGVNSTEKGDLSSESTVSRIRTEHFPLTLESARPSHTSQYLCASSSGRTSASTDTQYFGPGTRLTVL.